The rows below give T cell receptor beta chains drawn from one sample of a study of breast tumors, draining lymph nodes, adjacent tissues. TCRdb re-analysed the multiplex PCR reads in MiXCR, keeping a single row per CDR3 protein. The sample holds around 250,000 distinct CDR3 sequences, 34% seen once. The sequenced sample was axillary lymph node tissue. These receptors came from a female donor with breast cancer. Some clones in this sample may be carry-over from other donors' samples. The CDR3 runs from the conserved cysteine through the conserved F or W. The D gene is left open where the match is weak. Only some rows state a clone size, as once, few, many or a class for expanded clones.

v_call: TRBV10-3
j_call: TRBJ2-1
clone_size: many
d_call: TRBD2
cdr3_nt: TGTGCCATCAGTGAACTGCTACTAGCGGGGGGTGTGGAGCAGTTCTTC
cdr3_aa: CAISELLLAGGVEQFF

v_call: TRBV25-1
j_call: TRBJ2-1
clone_size: .
d_call: .
cdr3_nt: TGTGCCAGCAGAGATGGCGAGTGGCATGAGCAGTTCTTC
cdr3_aa: CASRDGEWHEQFF

v_call: TRBV3-1
j_call: TRBJ1-2
clone_size: few
d_call: .
cdr3_nt: TGTGCCAGCAGCCAGCCGACGGGATTTGACTATGGCTACACCTTC
cdr3_aa: CASSQPTGFDYGYTF

v_call: TRBV5-4
j_call: TRBJ2-3
clone_size: .
d_call: .
cdr3_nt: TGTGCCAGCGCGCCGAGGGGGGGCCCAGATACGCAGTATTTT
cdr3_aa: CASAPRGGPDTQYF

v_call: TRBV9
j_call: TRBJ2-1
clone_size: many
d_call: .
cdr3_nt: TGTGCCAGCAGCGTAGATTTAGCCTACAATGAGCAGTTCTTC
cdr3_aa: CASSVDLAYNEQFF

v_call: TRBV7-9
j_call: TRBJ1-4
clone_size: .
d_call: .
cdr3_nt: TGTGCCAGCTACAGACGGACTACTAATGAAAAACTGTTTTTT
cdr3_aa: CASYRRTTNEKLFF

v_call: TRBV7-6
j_call: TRBJ1-1
clone_size: .
d_call: TRBD1
cdr3_nt: TGTGCCAGCAGCCCGACAGGGGCGAAGAACACTGAAGCTTTCTTT
cdr3_aa: CASSPTGAKNTEAFF

v_call: TRBV15
j_call: TRBJ1-5
clone_size: many
d_call: .
cdr3_nt: TGTGCCACCAGCGACAGCCGCAGCAATCAGCCCCAGCATTTT
cdr3_aa: CATSDSRSNQPQHF

v_call: TRBV15
j_call: TRBJ2-7
clone_size: many
d_call: .
cdr3_nt: TGTGCCACCAGCAGAGATTTTTCCAGCGAGCAGTACTTC
cdr3_aa: CATSRDFSSEQYF

v_call: TRBV7-2
j_call: TRBJ2-5
clone_size: many
d_call: .
cdr3_nt: TGTGCCAGCAGCTCGCTCTCTACGGAGACCCAGTACTTC
cdr3_aa: CASSSLSTETQYF

v_call: TRBV15
j_call: TRBJ2-1
clone_size: .
d_call: TRBD2
cdr3_nt: TGTGCCACCAGCAGAGCCCGGGAGGGCCGCAATGAGCAGTTCTTC
cdr3_aa: CATSRAREGRNEQFF

v_call: TRBV25-1
j_call: TRBJ2-2
clone_size: .
d_call: TRBD1
cdr3_nt: TGTGCCAGCAGAACTTACGGGACAGGGAGGGACACCGGGGAGCTGTTTTTT
cdr3_aa: CASRTYGTGRDTGELFF

v_call: TRBV25-1
j_call: TRBJ1-6
clone_size: few
d_call: TRBD1
cdr3_nt: TGTGCCAGCGGAAACAGGGGGCTCGATAATTCACCCCTCCACTTT
cdr3_aa: CASGNRGLDNSPLHF

v_call: TRBV6-5
j_call: TRBJ2-7
clone_size: few
d_call: TRBD2
cdr3_nt: TGTGCCAGCAGCCCGGGGGGGGGCTACGAGCAGTACTTC
cdr3_aa: CASSPGGGYEQYF

v_call: TRBV27
j_call: TRBJ2-3
clone_size: .
d_call: TRBD2
cdr3_nt: TGTGCCAGCAGTTTGGGACTAGCGGGCCTCACAGATACGCAGTATTTT
cdr3_aa: CASSLGLAGLTDTQYF

v_call: TRBV12-3/TRBV12-4
j_call: TRBJ1-4
clone_size: once
d_call: TRBD1
cdr3_nt: TGTGCCAGCAGTCTCGGGAGCGTTACAGGGGGCGCCGGTAATGAAAAACTGTTTTTT
cdr3_aa: CASSLGSVTGGAGNEKLFF

v_call: TRBV4-1
j_call: TRBJ2-1
clone_size: .
d_call: .
cdr3_nt: TGCGCCAGCGGCAGGGGTAGACAGGCCGAGCAGTTCTTC
cdr3_aa: CASGRGRQAEQFF

v_call: TRBV29-1
j_call: TRBJ2-7
clone_size: .
d_call: .
cdr3_nt: TGCAGCGTTGAGAAGGGGTCAAGCTACGAGCAGTACTTC
cdr3_aa: CSVEKGSSYEQYF

v_call: TRBV25-1
j_call: TRBJ2-1
clone_size: many
d_call: TRBD1
cdr3_nt: TGTGCCAGCAGCCCAGGAAACAGGGGAAGGAATGAGCAGTTCTTC
cdr3_aa: CASSPGNRGRNEQFF

v_call: TRBV5-1
j_call: TRBJ1-1
clone_size: .
d_call: .
cdr3_nt: TGCGCCAGCAGCTTCAATGGGGCCCAGAACACTGAAGCTTTCTTT
cdr3_aa: CASSFNGAQNTEAFF

v_call: TRBV9
j_call: TRBJ2-2
clone_size: .
d_call: .
cdr3_nt: TGTGCCAGCAGCGGTACAGGGGAGCTGTTTTTT
cdr3_aa: CASSGTGELFF

v_call: TRBV19
j_call: TRBJ1-1
clone_size: few
d_call: .
cdr3_nt: TGTGCCAGTATACGCAGGGGCGCGGACACTGAAGCTTTCTTT
cdr3_aa: CASIRRGADTEAFF

v_call: TRBV20-1
j_call: TRBJ2-7
clone_size: .
d_call: TRBD2
cdr3_nt: TGCAGTGCTAGTTGCGGGGGAGGGCAGTCCTACGAGCAGTACTTC
cdr3_aa: CSASCGGGQSYEQYF

v_call: TRBV28
j_call: TRBJ2-2
clone_size: many
d_call: .
cdr3_nt: TGTGCCAGCAGGGTCTTAAACACCGGGGAGCTGTTTTTT
cdr3_aa: CASRVLNTGELFF

v_call: TRBV15
j_call: TRBJ2-1
clone_size: .
d_call: .
cdr3_nt: TGTGCCACCAGCAGGGGTGGGAGGACCTACAATGAGCAGTTCTTC
cdr3_aa: CATSRGGRTYNEQFF

v_call: TRBV19
j_call: TRBJ2-1
clone_size: many
d_call: TRBD2
cdr3_nt: TGTGCCAGTAGGACCTTAGCGGGAGTCAGGGGCAATGAGCAGTTCTTC
cdr3_aa: CASRTLAGVRGNEQFF

v_call: TRBV14
j_call: TRBJ2-5
clone_size: .
d_call: TRBD2
cdr3_nt: TGTGCCAGCAGCCAAGTAGGAGTCACTGCGGGAGGGCCGATGGAGGAGACCCAGTACTTC
cdr3_aa: CASSQVGVTAGGPMEETQYF

v_call: TRBV4-1
j_call: TRBJ1-5
clone_size: many
d_call: .
cdr3_nt: TGCGCCAGCAGCCAAGGCCGAGCTCCCGGGGGTCAGCCCCAGCATTTT
cdr3_aa: CASSQGRAPGGQPQHF

v_call: TRBV19
j_call: TRBJ1-6
clone_size: many
d_call: TRBD1
cdr3_nt: TGTGCCAGTAGTGCGACAGGGGGCTTGGGTTCACCCCTCCACTTT
cdr3_aa: CASSATGGLGSPLHF

v_call: TRBV4-2
j_call: TRBJ2-5
clone_size: .
d_call: TRBD2
cdr3_nt: TGTGCCAGCAGCCAAGCGGGGGGGGTAGAGACCCAGTACTTC
cdr3_aa: CASSQAGGVETQYF

v_call: TRBV7-3
j_call: TRBJ2-7
clone_size: .
d_call: TRBD2
cdr3_nt: TGTGCCGCGACTAGCGGGACAGGGGAGCAGTACTTC
cdr3_aa: CAATSGTGEQYF

v_call: TRBV7-9
j_call: TRBJ2-7
clone_size: .
d_call: .
cdr3_nt: TGTGCCAGCAGCTCCCTCCCGGGACAAGGTCCTCTCTACGAGCAGTACTTC
cdr3_aa: CASSSLPGQGPLYEQYF

v_call: TRBV15
j_call: TRBJ1-6
clone_size: .
d_call: .
cdr3_nt: TGTGCCACCAGCAGAGGGGCCGGGAATTCACCCCTCCACTTT
cdr3_aa: CATSRGAGNSPLHF

v_call: TRBV12-3/TRBV12-4
j_call: TRBJ2-7
clone_size: .
d_call: TRBD2
cdr3_nt: TGTGCCAGCAGTTTAGTGGGGATTAGCGGGACATCTTACGAGCAGTACTTC
cdr3_aa: CASSLVGISGTSYEQYF

v_call: TRBV27
j_call: TRBJ2-3
clone_size: .
d_call: .
cdr3_nt: TGTGCCAGCAGGCCCTGGACAAGAAGCACAGATACGCAGTATTTT
cdr3_aa: CASRPWTRSTDTQYF

v_call: TRBV28
j_call: TRBJ1-2
clone_size: many
d_call: .
cdr3_nt: TGTGCCAGCAGTTGGGGGGGATCTAACTATGGCTACACCTTC
cdr3_aa: CASSWGGSNYGYTF

v_call: TRBV2
j_call: TRBJ2-3
clone_size: .
d_call: TRBD1
cdr3_nt: TGTGCCAGCAGGGCACCTGAAACAGGGGGCGGCACAGATACGCAGTATTTT
cdr3_aa: CASRAPETGGGTDTQYF

v_call: TRBV5-5
j_call: TRBJ1-5
clone_size: many
d_call: .
cdr3_nt: TGTGCCAGCAGCTTGAAGTCAGGGGATCAGCCCCAGCATTTT
cdr3_aa: CASSLKSGDQPQHF

v_call: TRBV14
j_call: TRBJ2-3
clone_size: many
d_call: .
cdr3_nt: TGTGCCAGCAGCGACTGGTCTTCAGATACGCAGTATTTT
cdr3_aa: CASSDWSSDTQYF

v_call: TRBV4-3
j_call: TRBJ2-7
clone_size: .
d_call: .
cdr3_nt: TGCGCCAGCAGCCAAGATCGGATTAGGTCCTACGAGCAGTACTTC
cdr3_aa: CASSQDRIRSYEQYF

v_call: TRBV6-5
j_call: TRBJ2-7
clone_size: .
d_call: .
cdr3_nt: TGTGCCAGCAGTTACTCAGCGGAAATCCACTACGGGCAGTACTTC
cdr3_aa: CASSYSAEIHYGQYF

v_call: TRBV18
j_call: TRBJ1-4
clone_size: .
d_call: .
cdr3_nt: TGTGCCAGCTCACCGAACTCGGGCCCCGCAACTAATGAAAAACTGTTTTTT
cdr3_aa: CASSPNSGPATNEKLFF

v_call: TRBV5-6
j_call: TRBJ2-5
clone_size: .
d_call: .
cdr3_nt: TGTGCCAGCAGCTTGGGACGGGGACAGACCCAGTACTTC
cdr3_aa: CASSLGRGQTQYF

v_call: TRBV5-4
j_call: TRBJ2-1
clone_size: many
d_call: TRBD2
cdr3_nt: TGTGCCAGCAGCTTGGTGGTAGCGGGTTTCAATGAGCAGTTCTTC
cdr3_aa: CASSLVVAGFNEQFF

v_call: TRBV18
j_call: TRBJ2-1
clone_size: .
d_call: TRBD2
cdr3_nt: TGTGCCAGCTCACCACTAAGGGGTAGCGGGAGGTCCAACAATGAGCAGTTCTTC
cdr3_aa: CASSPLRGSGRSNNEQFF

v_call: TRBV30
j_call: TRBJ2-3
clone_size: .
d_call: .
cdr3_nt: TGTGCCTGGAGTGTATGGGGGTCGGCAGCAGATACGCAGTATTTT
cdr3_aa: CAWSVWGSAADTQYF

v_call: TRBV5-1
j_call: TRBJ2-3
clone_size: many
d_call: .
cdr3_nt: TGCGCCAGCAGCTTGTCAGGCATATACACAGATACGCAGTATTTT
cdr3_aa: CASSLSGIYTDTQYF

v_call: TRBV4-3
j_call: TRBJ1-4
clone_size: many
d_call: TRBD1
cdr3_nt: TGCGCCAGCAGCCCGGACAGGGCCACAAATGAAAAACTGTTTTTT
cdr3_aa: CASSPDRATNEKLFF

v_call: TRBV19
j_call: TRBJ1-2
clone_size: many
d_call: .
cdr3_nt: TGTGCCAGTAGTGCCCGGGACGGTCTAATGACCTTC
cdr3_aa: CASSARDGLMTF

v_call: TRBV7-9
j_call: TRBJ1-6
clone_size: many
d_call: TRBD1
cdr3_nt: TGTGCCAGCAGACCCCTGACAGGGAATAATTCACCCCTCCACTTT
cdr3_aa: CASRPLTGNNSPLHF

v_call: TRBV11-3
j_call: TRBJ2-7
clone_size: many
d_call: .
cdr3_nt: TGTGCCAGCAGCTTGGGACCAAATAATCCCGAGCAGTACTTC
cdr3_aa: CASSLGPNNPEQYF

v_call: TRBV28
j_call: TRBJ1-2
clone_size: .
d_call: TRBD1
cdr3_nt: TGTGCCAGCAGTTTGTTTGGGGGGGAGGGGGCTATCTATGGCTACACCTTC
cdr3_aa: CASSLFGGEGAIYGYTF

v_call: TRBV6-6
j_call: TRBJ1-5
clone_size: many
d_call: .
cdr3_nt: TGTGCCAGCAGGGAGGGTATAAACCGGCACAATCAGCCCCAGCATTTT
cdr3_aa: CASREGINRHNQPQHF